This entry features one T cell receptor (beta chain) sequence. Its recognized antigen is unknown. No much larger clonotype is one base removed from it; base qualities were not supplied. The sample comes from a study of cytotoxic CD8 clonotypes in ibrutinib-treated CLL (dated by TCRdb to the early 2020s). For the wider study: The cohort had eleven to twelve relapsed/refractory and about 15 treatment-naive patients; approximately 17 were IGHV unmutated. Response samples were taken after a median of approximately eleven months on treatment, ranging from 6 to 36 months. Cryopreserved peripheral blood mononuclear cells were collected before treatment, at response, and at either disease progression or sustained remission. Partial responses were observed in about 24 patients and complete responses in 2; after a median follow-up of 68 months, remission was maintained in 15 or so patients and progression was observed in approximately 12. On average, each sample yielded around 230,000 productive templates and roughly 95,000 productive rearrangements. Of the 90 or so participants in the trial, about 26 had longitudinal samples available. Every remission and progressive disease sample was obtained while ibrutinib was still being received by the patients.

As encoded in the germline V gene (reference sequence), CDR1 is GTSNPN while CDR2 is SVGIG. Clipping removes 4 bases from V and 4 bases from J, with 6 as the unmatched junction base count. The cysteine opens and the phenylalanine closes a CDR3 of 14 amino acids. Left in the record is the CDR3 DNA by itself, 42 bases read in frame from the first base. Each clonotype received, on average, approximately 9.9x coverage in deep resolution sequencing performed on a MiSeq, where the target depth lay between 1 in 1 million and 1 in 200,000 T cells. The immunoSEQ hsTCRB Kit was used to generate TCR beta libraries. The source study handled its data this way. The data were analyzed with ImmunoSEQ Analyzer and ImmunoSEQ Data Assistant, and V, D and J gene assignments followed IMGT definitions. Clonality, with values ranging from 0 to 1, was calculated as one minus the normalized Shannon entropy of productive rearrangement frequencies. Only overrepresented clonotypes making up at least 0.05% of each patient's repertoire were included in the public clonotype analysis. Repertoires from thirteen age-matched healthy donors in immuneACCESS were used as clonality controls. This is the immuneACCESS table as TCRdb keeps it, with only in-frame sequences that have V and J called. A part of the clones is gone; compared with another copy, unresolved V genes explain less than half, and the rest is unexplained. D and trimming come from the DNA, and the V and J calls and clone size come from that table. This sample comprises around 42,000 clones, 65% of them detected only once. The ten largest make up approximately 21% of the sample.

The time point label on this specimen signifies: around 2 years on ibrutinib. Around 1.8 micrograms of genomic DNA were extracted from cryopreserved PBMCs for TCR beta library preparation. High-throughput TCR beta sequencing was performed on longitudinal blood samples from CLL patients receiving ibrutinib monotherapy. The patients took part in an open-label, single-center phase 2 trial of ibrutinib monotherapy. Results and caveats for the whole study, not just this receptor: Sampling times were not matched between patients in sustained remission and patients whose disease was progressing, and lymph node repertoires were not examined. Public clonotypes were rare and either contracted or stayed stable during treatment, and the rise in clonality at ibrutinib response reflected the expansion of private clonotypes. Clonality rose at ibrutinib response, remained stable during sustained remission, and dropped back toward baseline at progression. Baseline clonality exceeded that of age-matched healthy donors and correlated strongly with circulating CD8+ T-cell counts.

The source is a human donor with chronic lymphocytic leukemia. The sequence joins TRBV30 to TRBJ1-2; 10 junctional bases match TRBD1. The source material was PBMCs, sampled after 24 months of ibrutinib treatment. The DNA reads TGTGCCTGGACCCGGGACAGGGGTGTCTATGGCTACACCTTC. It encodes CAWTRDRGVYGYTF. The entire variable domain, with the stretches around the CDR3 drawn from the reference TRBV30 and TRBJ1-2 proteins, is SQTIHQWPATLVQPVGSPLSLECTVEGTSNPNLYWYRQAAGRGLQLLFYSVGIGQISSEVPQNLSASRPQDRQFILSSKKLLLSDSGFYLCAWTRDRGVYGYTFGSGTRLTVV.